Listed here are 25 T cell receptor beta chains from one sample, sequenced in a study of blood T cell repertoires in COVID-19. Libraries were prepared by immunoSEQ multiplex PCR; TCRdb keeps only in-frame clonotypes and omits some of them. The repertoire includes more than 110,000 clones, approximately 90% of them detected once, and 2.5% to 3% sits in the top ten. The specimen was peripheral blood. All receptors derive from a man aged 55 to 70 with active or convalescent COVID-19.

The V call is TRBV10-3, the J call TRBJ1-4; TRBD1 might be the D (6 bases). Germline CDR1 ENHRY, CDR2 SYGVKD. The V gene lost 8 bases and the J gene lost 8 bases, with 15 bases spanning the gap. The CDR3 is 13 amino acids. CDR3 bases: TGTGCCATCTCCCGGGGGGCCACGGAAAAACTGTTTTTT. This sequence encodes CAISRGATEKLFF.

The chain combines TRBV5-3 with TRBJ2-1; TRBD2 agrees at 7 bases. TRBV5-3 is an ORF for which the function is uncertain. Trimming took 5 bases from V and 2 from J; bases not matched to a gene: 16. The CDR3 contains 18 residues. The CDR3 sequence: CARRVVGRERAPYNEQFF. In DNA form, the CDR3 reads TGTGCCAGAAGGGTGGTCGGGCGGGAGAGGGCACCCTACAATGAGCAGTTCTTC.

The CDR3 is CASRPGQGAYEQYF. For the CDR3, the DNA is TGTGCCAGCAGACCCGGACAGGGGGCCTACGAGCAGTACTTC. The chain is built from TRBV6-5 and TRBJ2-7, with 10 bases aligning to TRBD1. The CDR3 totals 14 residues. V shed 6 bases and J 2 bases; nucleotides not matched to a gene: 4. Germline lookup yields CDR1 MNHEY and CDR2 SVGAGI.

This clone came up once. The chain has TRBV7-6 and TRBJ2-5; D is undetermined. The V end was cut by 5 bases, the J end by 1 base, with 11 bases between. The CDR3 has 14 amino acids. Germline-derived CDR1 and CDR2 are SGHVS and FNYEAQ. The CDR3 DNA reads TGTGCCAGCAGCCGAGAAGCGCTCCAAGAGACCCAGTACTTC. Its translation: CASSREALQETQYF.

The V gene is TRBV21-1, the J gene TRBJ2-4; TRBD1, the table's D call, was not compared with the DNA. TRBV21-1 is given as a pseudogene. This CDR3 spans 17 amino acids. The CDR3 loop is CASSKYLRRDRVNIQYF. CDR3 DNA sequence: TGTGCCAGCAGCAAGTACCTCCGACGGGACAGGGTAAACATTCAGTACTTC.

The V and J genes are TRBV6-5 and TRBJ2-3; D is possibly TRBD2 (5 bases). The CDR3 contains 13 residues. Trimming stripped 8 bases from V and 3 bases from J, with 12 bases between. Germline V gene sequence: CDR1 MNHEY, CDR2 SVGAGI. In DNA form, the CDR3 reads TGTGCCAGCGCTGGGGAGAGGACAGATACGCAGTATTTT. It translates to CASAGERTDTQYF.

This chain joins TRBV27 and TRBJ1-6; 8 nucleotides agree with TRBD1. Trimming took 4 bases from V and 8 from J; bases not matched to a gene: 10. Germline assignment: CDR1 MNHEY and CDR2 SMNVEV (reference sequence). The length of the CDR3 is 16 residues. CDR3: CASSSRGQGGHSPLHF. The CDR3 coding sequence is TGTGCCAGCAGTTCTCGAGGACAGGGAGGACATTCACCCCTCCACTTT.

The rearrangement uses TRBV28 and TRBJ1-3; D ambiguous. The CDR3 extends over 14 amino acids. V was pared by 2 bases and J by 4 bases, with 9 bases between. The germline gives CDR1 MDHEN, CDR2 SYDVKM. CDR3 DNA sequence: TGTGCCAGCAGTTTAGAACAAGTAGGAAACACCATATATTTT. Translation: CASSLEQVGNTIYF.

CDR3: CASSPLAGAEAFF. In nucleotides, the CDR3 is TGTGCCAGCAGTCCGCTCGCAGGGGCTGAAGCTTTCTTT. The chain joins TRBV28 to TRBJ1-1, with D perhaps matching TRBD1 (6 bases). Germline V gene lookup returns CDR1 MDHEN and CDR2 SYDVKM. Trimming left V 5 bases short and J 6 bases short, with 13 bases between. CDR3 length: 13 residues.

Only a few counts were recorded for this clone. The J gene is TRBJ2-2, the V gene TRBV10-3; the match to TRBD2 covers 7 bases. Germline V gene sequence: CDR1 ENHRY, CDR2 SYGVKD. CDR3 length: 14 amino acids. After removal of 6 bases from V and 4 bases from J, the junction contained 5 bases not matched to a gene. The CDR3 sequence is CAIRQREGTGELFF. The CDR3 bases are TGTGCCATCAGACAAAGGGAGGGCACCGGGGAGCTGTTTTTT.

The chain recombines TRBV24-1 with TRBJ1-5; possibly TRBD1 for D (5 bases). Trimming cost V 4 bases and J 5 bases, with 14 bases left between them. Germline V gives CDR1 KGHDR, CDR2 SFDVKD. The CDR3 totals 15 residues. The CDR3 is CATSEGGTADQPQHF. CDR3 nucleotides: TGTGCCACCAGTGAGGGAGGGACGGCAGATCAGCCCCAGCATTTT.

The rearrangement links TRBV10-3 to TRBJ1-2; D remains unclear. The V end lost 3 bases, the J end lost 4 bases, and 9 bases lay between the germline ends. The CDR3 is 13 amino acids. Germline assignment: CDR1 ENHRY and CDR2 SYGVKD. The CDR3 coding sequence is TGTGCCATCAGTGAACGCGAGGGCTATGGCTACACCTTC. Amino acids: CAISEREGYGYTF.

V and J are TRBV6-5 and TRBJ2-1; 14 bases are shared with TRBD2. Germline V lookup: CDR1 MNHEY, CDR2 SVGAGI. With V trimmed by 7 bases and J by 7 bases, 6 bases remained unmatched. CDR3 length: 15 amino acids. CDR3 in DNA: TGTGCCAGCACGACTAGCGGGGGGGCAAGGAATGAGCAGTTCTTC. Its translation is CASTTSGGARNEQFF.

The rearrangement uses TRBV24-1 and TRBJ1-4, with TRBD1 identical over 9 bases. Unmatched junction bases numbered 4, after V lost 2 bases and J lost 4 bases. Germline V gene lookup returns CDR1 KGHDR and CDR2 SFDVKD. CDR3 length equals 16 residues. Here the CDR3 DNA reads TGTGCCACCAGTGATTCCGGGACAGGGAATAATGAAAAACTGTTTTTT. This sequence encodes CATSDSGTGNNEKLFF.

The chain carries TRBV4-3 and TRBJ2-3, with 8 bases aligning to TRBD1. Germline CDR1 is LGHNA and CDR2 is YSLEER. The CDR3 is 16 amino acids. V was pared by 3 bases and J by 1 base, with 6 bases of the junction left unmatched. CDR3 coding DNA: TGCGCCAGCAGCCAGGGGACAGGTAGTCGCACAGATACGCAGTATTTT. Its translation is CASSQGTGSRTDTQYF.

The V and J genes are TRBV10-1 and TRBJ2-3; 12 bases are a match to TRBD2. Per germline, CDR1 WNHNN and CDR2 SYGVQD (reference sequence). CDR3 size: 17 residues. V shed 2 bases and J 6 bases; nucleotides not matched to a gene: 9. This CDR3 reads CASSEPGLAGGRDTQYF. The CDR3 nucleotides read TGCGCCAGCAGTGAGCCGGGACTAGCGGGTGGGCGGGATACGCAGTATTTT.

The chain employs TRBV10-3 and TRBJ2-7; 8 nucleotides agree with TRBD1. CDR3 length equals 15 residues. Looked up from germline, CDR1 is ENHRY and CDR2 is SYGVKD. The V and J ends lost 4 bases and 3 bases, in that order; junction bases with no gene match: 8. For the CDR3, the DNA is TGTGCCATCAGTGCACGACAGGGGCCAGGCTACGAGCAGTACTTC. Protein sequence: CAISARQGPGYEQYF.

This chain links TRBV19 with TRBJ2-3; possibly TRBD1 for D (6 bases). The V and J ends lost 3 bases and 8 bases respectively, with 24 bases between them. Germline V gene lookup returns CDR1 LNHDA and CDR2 SQIVND (reference sequence). This CDR3 spans 17 amino acids. The CDR3 region has the DNA TGTGCCAGTAGTATTCAATACGGGGACACGGGGAAGGTTACGCAGTATTTT. The encoded protein is CASSIQYGDTGKVTQYF. Supplemented by reference TRBV19 and TRBJ2-3, the full variable domain reads DGGITQSPKYLFRKEGQNVTLSCEQNLNHDAMYWYRQDPGQGLRLIYYSQIVNDFQKGDIAEGYSVSREKKESFPLTVTSAQKNPTAFYLCASSIQYGDTGKVTQYFGPGTRLTVL.

The chain recombines TRBV6-6 with TRBJ1-2, with unresolved D. V lost 6 bases to trimming and J lost 7 bases, with 12 bases between them. CDR1 MNHNY and CDR2 SVGAGI come from the germline V gene (reference sequence). This CDR3 is built from 12 residues. The CDR3 sequence is CASSDGLGGYTF. The CDR3 DNA sequence: TGTGCCAGCAGCGACGGGTTGGGTGGCTACACCTTC.

This clone was seen once. J is TRBJ2-3 and V is TRBV4-2, with 11 bases aligning to TRBD2. The CDR3 has 16 residues. Germline V gives CDR1 LGHNA, CDR2 YNFKEQ. V trimming: 1 base; J trimming: 4 bases; junction bases outside the gene matches: 4. The CDR3 DNA follows: TGTGCCAGCAGCCAAGGCCGACTAGCGGGGTCAGATACGCAGTATTTT. It is translated as CASSQGRLAGSDTQYF.

The rearrangement links TRBV24-1 to TRBJ2-5, with 7 bases fitting TRBD2. The germline V gene has CDR1 KGHDR and CDR2 SFDVKD. This CDR3 spans 16 amino acids. With V trimmed by 4 bases and J by 5 bases, 12 bases remained unmatched. CDR3 nucleotides: TGTGCCACCAGTGACCCGGGGCGGGAGTCTCGGGAGACCCAGTACTTC. Translated: CATSDPGRESRETQYF.

This chain joins TRBV9 and TRBJ1-3; 9 bases are a match to TRBD1. J was trimmed by 2 bases and V by 3 bases; bases with no gene match: 12. Germline values: CDR1 SGDLS, CDR2 YYNGEE. The CDR3 extends over 18 amino acids. CDR3 protein: CASSASPDRGFTGNTIYF. CDR3 in DNA: TGTGCCAGCAGCGCCTCCCCGGACAGGGGTTTTACTGGAAACACCATATATTTT.

This chain joins TRBV28 and TRBJ1-5, with a weak D call TRBD1 (6 bases). Germline lookup yields CDR1 MDHEN and CDR2 SYDVKM. Trimming took 8 bases from V and 4 from J, leaving 9 bases between them. The CDR3 length is 12 residues. The chain's CDR3 is CASGGANQPQHF. Written as DNA, the CDR3 is TGTGCCAGCGGGGGGGCGAATCAGCCCCAGCATTTT.

The sample holds a few counts of this clone. The CDR3 loop reads CASSFSGTGLFNQPQHF. CDR3 nucleotides: TGTGCCAGCAGCTTTTCCGGGACAGGCCTTTTCAATCAGCCCCAGCATTTT. V gene TRBV5-8 combines with J gene TRBJ1-5, with 8 bases lining up with TRBD1. V lost 2 bases and J lost 3; bases outside the gene matches: 10. The CDR3 length is 17 residues. Germline lookup yields CDR1 SGHTS and CDR2 YDEGEE.

Only one count was recorded for this clone. This sequence joins TRBV24-1 and TRBJ2-2; the D is unclear. Trimming pared 2 bases from V and 3 bases from J, leaving 9 bases between. Germline assignment: CDR1 KGHDR and CDR2 SFDVKD. The CDR3 sequence is 15 residues long. The CDR3: CATSDSSDYTGELFF. The DNA for the CDR3 is TGTGCCACCAGTGATTCCTCCGACTACACCGGGGAGCTGTTTTTT.